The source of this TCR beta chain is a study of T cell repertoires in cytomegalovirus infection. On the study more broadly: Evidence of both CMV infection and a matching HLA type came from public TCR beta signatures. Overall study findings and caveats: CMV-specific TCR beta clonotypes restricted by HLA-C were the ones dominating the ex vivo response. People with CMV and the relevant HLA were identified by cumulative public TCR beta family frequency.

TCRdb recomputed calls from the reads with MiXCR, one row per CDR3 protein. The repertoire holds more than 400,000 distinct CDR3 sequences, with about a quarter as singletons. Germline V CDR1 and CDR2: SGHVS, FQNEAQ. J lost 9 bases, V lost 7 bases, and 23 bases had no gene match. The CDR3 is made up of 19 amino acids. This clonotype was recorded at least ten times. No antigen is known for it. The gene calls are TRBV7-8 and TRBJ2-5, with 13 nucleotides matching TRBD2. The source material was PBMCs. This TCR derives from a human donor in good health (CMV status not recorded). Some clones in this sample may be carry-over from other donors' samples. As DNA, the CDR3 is TGTGCCAGCACCTACCGAGGACTAGCGGGAGCGAGGCGGGGAGGGGCCCAGTACTTC. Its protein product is CASTYRGLAGARRGGAQYF.